What follows are 12 T cell receptor beta chains derived from one specimen sequenced in a study of monozygotic twins with cystic fibrosis. Method: immunoSEQ multiplex PCR; TCRdb's copy keeps in-frame clones and lacks some. The sample lists around 27,000 clones, just over 90% occurring once. Sequences were obtained from blood. These receptors were obtained from a girl aged 2-10 years with cystic fibrosis.

The rearrangement uses TRBV2 and TRBJ2-5; D remains ambiguous. From germline, CDR1 is SNHLY and CDR2 FYNNEI. This CDR3 is built from 13 residues. V was cut by 4 bases and J by 5 bases, with 11 bases left in between. This CDR3 is CASSVFQKETQYF. Written as DNA, the CDR3 is TGTGCCAGCAGTGTGTTCCAGAAGGAGACCCAGTACTTC.

The V call is TRBV9, the J call TRBJ2-3; 13 bases are shared with TRBD2. This CDR3 comprises 16 residues. The V and J ends lost 3 bases and 2 bases, in that order; junction bases with no gene match: 3. Germline assignment: CDR1 SGDLS and CDR2 YYNGEE. CDR3 amino acids: CASSGGTSGDTDTQYF. As DNA, the CDR3 is TGTGCCAGCAGCGGAGGGACTAGCGGGGACACAGATACGCAGTATTTT. Full variable domain (rest looked up from reference TRBV9 and TRBJ2-3): DSGVTQTPKHLITATGQRVTLRCSPRSGDLSVYWYQQSLDQGLQFLIQYYNGEERAKGNILERFSAQQFPDLHSELNLSSLELGDSALYFCASSGGTSGDTDTQYFGPGTRLTVL.

The rearrangement uses TRBV18 and TRBJ2-1; possibly TRBD1 or TRBD2 for D (5 bases each). This CDR3 contains 16 residues. V was cut by 3 bases and J by 0 bases, with 12 bases left in between. Germline V gives CDR1 KGHSH, CDR2 LQKENI. This CDR3 reads CASSPLGGSSYNEQFF. The CDR3 bases are TGTGCCAGCTCACCCCTTGGGGGAAGCTCCTACAATGAGCAGTTCTTC.

This chain joins TRBV30 and TRBJ1-6; D possibly corresponds to TRBD1 (5 bases). From germline, CDR1 is GTSNPN and CDR2 SVGIG (reference sequence). Trimming shortened V by 4 bases and J by 4 bases, and 11 bases separated the two germline ends. The CDR3 length is 14 residues. This chain's CDR3 is CAWIRAGYNSPLHF. In nucleotides, the CDR3 is TGTGCCTGGATCAGGGCAGGTTATAATTCACCCCTCCACTTT.

This chain uses TRBV5-8 with TRBJ1-6; 9 bases align to TRBD1. The CDR3 extends over 15 amino acids. Germline V gene lookup returns CDR1 SGHTS and CDR2 YDEGEE. Losses at the gene ends were 3 bases for V and 6 bases for J; bases not matched to a gene: 4. CDR3 amino acids: CASSSLDRGNSPLHF. The CDR3 coding sequence is TGTGCCAGCAGCTCCTTGGACAGGGGTAATTCACCCCTCCACTTT.

This chain connects TRBV11-2 to TRBJ2-7, with D unresolved. Germline lookup yields CDR1 SGHAT and CDR2 FQNNGV. The CDR3 is 14 amino acids. The V end was cut by 5 bases, the J end by 5 bases, with 16 bases between. CDR3 region: CASSEMGRMDEQYF. The CDR3, as DNA: TGTGCCAGCAGCGAAATGGGAAGGATGGACGAGCAGTACTTC.

The V and J genes are TRBV5-6 and TRBJ2-1; D is ambiguous. Trimming took off 0 bases at V and 10 bases at J, with 8 bases between the two ends. Germline V gene data show CDR1 as SGHDT and CDR2 as YYEEEE. The CDR3 runs 12 residues. The CDR3 coding sequence is TGTGCCAGCAGCTTGGCCGGTTGGGAGCAGTTCTTC. Amino acids: CASSLAGWEQFF.

The rearrangement uses TRBV18 and TRBJ2-3; D perhaps matches TRBD2 (5 bases). The CDR3 spans 13 residues. The germline V gene encodes CDR1 KGHSH and CDR2 LQKENI. Between the trimmed V and J ends, which lost 4 bases and 3 bases, there was a span of 8 bases. The CDR3 nucleotides are TGTGCCAGCTCACAAACGGGGACAGATACGCAGTATTTT. Protein sequence: CASSQTGTDTQYF.

The chain employs TRBV7-2 and TRBJ2-3; D is perhaps TRBD2 (6 bases). V lost 5 bases and J 6 bases, leaving 15 bases between the germline ends. The CDR3 runs 14 residues. Germline V gives CDR1 SGHTA, CDR2 FQGNSA. This CDR3 reads CASSLEGLSDTQYF. CDR3 DNA: TGTGCCAGCAGCCTCGAGGGACTTTCCGATACGCAGTATTTT. The full variable domain, in which reference TRBV7-2 and TRBJ2-3 provide the parts outside the CDR3, is GAGVSQSPSNKVTEKGKDVELRCDPISGHTALYWYRQSLGQGLEFLIYFQGNSAPDKSGLPSDRFSAERTGGSVSTLTIQRTQQEDSAVYLCASSLEGLSDTQYFGPGTRLTVL.

The rearrangement uses TRBV4-3 and TRBJ1-5; D is perhaps TRBD1 (6 bases). V shed 0 bases and J shed 7 bases, with 16 bases lying between them. This CDR3 is 16 amino acids long. The germline V gene encodes CDR1 LGHNA and CDR2 YSLEER. The CDR3 nucleotides are TGCGCCAGCAGCCAAGATTTTCAGGGAAGGGGGCAGCCCCAGCATTTT. This gives the protein CASSQDFQGRGQPQHF.

The chain combines TRBV2 with TRBJ1-4; 8 positions match TRBD1. The CDR3 totals 14 residues. V was clipped by 7 bases and J by 7 bases; unmatched bases: 8. Germline CDR1 reads SNHLY; CDR2 reads FYNNEI. The CDR3: CASKGQVPVEKLFF. CDR3 sequence (DNA): TGTGCCAGCAAGGGACAGGTCCCTGTTGAAAAACTGTTTTTT.

This sequence joins TRBV5-1 and TRBJ1-3, with a possible D match to TRBD1 (5 bases). The CDR3 contains 15 residues. Germline lookup yields CDR1 SGHRS and CDR2 YFSETQ. Trimming took off 0 bases at V and 4 bases at J, with 11 bases between the two ends. CDR3 amino acids: CASSLGQLYGNTIYF. The CDR3 coding sequence is TGCGCCAGCAGCTTGGGACAGCTGTACGGAAACACCATATATTTT.